This T cell receptor beta chain is from a study of blood T cell repertoires in COVID-19. Study summary: Sites across the United States, Italy and Spain contributed samples from acute and convalescent COVID-19. T cells, B-cell-depleted T cells, or PBMCs supplied cDNA or gDNA.

Original data processing: How many nucleated cells were present was estimated from reference gene primer amplification. The data were produced by immunoSEQ multiplex PCR, yet TCRdb's version contains in-frame clones alone and is incomplete. The D gene and trimming were derived from the DNA, and the V and J assignments and clone size from that table. This sample has roughly 180,000 clones, with 79% found just once. The source material was peripheral blood. This clonotype was obtained from a man between 60 and 70 years old with active or convalescent COVID-19.

This CDR3 reads CASRGLAGSSSYNEQFF. Here the CDR3 DNA reads TGTGCCAGCAGGGGACTAGCGGGTTCGAGCTCCTACAATGAGCAGTTCTTC. The rearrangement uses TRBV28 and TRBJ2-1; 12 bases are shared with TRBD2. V lost 6 bases to trimming and J lost 0 bases; unmatched junction nucleotides: 6. The CDR3 length is 17 residues. Germline V CDR1 and CDR2: MDHEN, SYDVKM.